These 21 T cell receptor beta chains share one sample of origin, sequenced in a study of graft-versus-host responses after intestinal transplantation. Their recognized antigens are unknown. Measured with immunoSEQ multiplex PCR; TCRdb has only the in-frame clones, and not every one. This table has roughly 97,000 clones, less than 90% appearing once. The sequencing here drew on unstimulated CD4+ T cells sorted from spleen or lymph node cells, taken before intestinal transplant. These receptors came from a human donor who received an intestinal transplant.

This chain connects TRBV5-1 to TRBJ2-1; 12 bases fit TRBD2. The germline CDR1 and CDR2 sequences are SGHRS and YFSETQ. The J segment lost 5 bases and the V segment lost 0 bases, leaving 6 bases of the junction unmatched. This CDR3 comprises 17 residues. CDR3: CASSLESSGRAHNEQFF. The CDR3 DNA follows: TGCGCCAGCAGCTTGGAGTCTAGCGGGAGGGCCCACAATGAGCAGTTCTTC.

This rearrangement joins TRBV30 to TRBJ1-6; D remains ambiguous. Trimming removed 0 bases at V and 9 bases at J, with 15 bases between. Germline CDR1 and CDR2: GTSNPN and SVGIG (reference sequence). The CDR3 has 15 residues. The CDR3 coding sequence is TGTGCCTGGAGTGTAGGTGGAGGGATCGTTTCACCCCTCCACTTT. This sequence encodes CAWSVGGGIVSPLHF.

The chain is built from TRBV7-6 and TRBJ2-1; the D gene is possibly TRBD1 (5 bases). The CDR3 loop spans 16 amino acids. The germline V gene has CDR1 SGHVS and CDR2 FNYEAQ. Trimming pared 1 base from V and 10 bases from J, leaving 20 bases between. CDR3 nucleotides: TGTGCCAGCAGCTTAGGATCAGGGATTAAGGTCGGGGAGCAGTTCTTC. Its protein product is CASSLGSGIKVGEQFF. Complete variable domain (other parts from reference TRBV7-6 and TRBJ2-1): GAGVSQSPRYKVTKRGQDVALRCDPISGHVSLYWYRQALGQGPEFLTYFNYEAQQDKSGLPNDRFSAERPEGSISTLTIQRTEQRDSAMYRCASSLGSGIKVGEQFFGPGTRLTVL.

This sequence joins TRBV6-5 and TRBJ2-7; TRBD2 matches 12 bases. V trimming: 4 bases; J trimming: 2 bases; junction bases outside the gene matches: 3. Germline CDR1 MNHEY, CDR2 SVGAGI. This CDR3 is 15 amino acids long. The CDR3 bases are TGTGCCAGCAGTTCCCTAGCGGGGGGGACCTACGAGCAGTACTTC. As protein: CASSSLAGGTYEQYF.

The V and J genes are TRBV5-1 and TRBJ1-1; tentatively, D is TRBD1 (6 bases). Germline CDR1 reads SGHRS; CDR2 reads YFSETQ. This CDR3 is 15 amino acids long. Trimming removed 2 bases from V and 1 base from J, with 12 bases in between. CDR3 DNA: TGCGCCAGCAGCTTAAGGACAGCTAGGAACACTGAAGCTTTCTTT. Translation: CASSLRTARNTEAFF. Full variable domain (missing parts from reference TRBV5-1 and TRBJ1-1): KAGVTQTPRYLIKTRGQQVTLSCSPISGHRSVSWYQQTPGQGLQFLFEYFSETQRNKGNFPGRFSGRQFSNSRSEMNVSTLELGDSALYLCASSLRTARNTEAFFGQGTRLTVV.

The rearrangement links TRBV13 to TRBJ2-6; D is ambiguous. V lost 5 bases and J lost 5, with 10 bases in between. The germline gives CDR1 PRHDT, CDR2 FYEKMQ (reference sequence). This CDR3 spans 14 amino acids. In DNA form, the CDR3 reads TGTGCCAGCAGCCCTAGTTTGAGGGCCAACGTCCTGACTTTC. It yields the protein CASSPSLRANVLTF.

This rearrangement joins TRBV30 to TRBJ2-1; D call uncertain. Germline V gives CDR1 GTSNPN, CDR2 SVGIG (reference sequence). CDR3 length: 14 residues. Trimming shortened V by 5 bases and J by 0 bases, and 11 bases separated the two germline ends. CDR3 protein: CAWGTASSYNEQFF. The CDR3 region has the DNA TGTGCCTGGGGTACCGCCAGCTCCTACAATGAGCAGTTCTTC.

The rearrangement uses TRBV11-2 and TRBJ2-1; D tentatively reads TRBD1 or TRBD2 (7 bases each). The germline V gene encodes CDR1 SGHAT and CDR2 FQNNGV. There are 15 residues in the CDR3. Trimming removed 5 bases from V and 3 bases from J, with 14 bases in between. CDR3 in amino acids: CASSPGGGLYNEQFF. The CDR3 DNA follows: TGTGCCAGCAGCCCAGGGGGGGGGCTCTACAATGAGCAGTTCTTC.

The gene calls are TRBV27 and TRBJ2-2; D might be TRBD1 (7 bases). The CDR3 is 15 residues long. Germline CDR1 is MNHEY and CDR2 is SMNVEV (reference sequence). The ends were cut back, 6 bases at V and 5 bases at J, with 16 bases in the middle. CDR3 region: CASRLRQGGTGELFF. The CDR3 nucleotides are TGTGCCAGCAGACTTAGACAGGGAGGAACCGGGGAGCTGTTTTTT.

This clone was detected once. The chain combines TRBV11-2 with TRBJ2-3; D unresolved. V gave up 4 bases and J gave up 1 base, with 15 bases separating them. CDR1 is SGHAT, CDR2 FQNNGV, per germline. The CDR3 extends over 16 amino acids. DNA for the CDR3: TGTGCCAGCAGCTACGGACCCGACCTTGGCACAGATACGCAGTATTTT. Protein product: CASSYGPDLGTDTQYF.

CDR3 nucleotide sequence: TGTGCTAGTGGTTCGGCTAGCGTCTACAATGAGCAGTTCTTC. Translation gives CASGSASVYNEQFF. The rearrangement joins TRBV12-5 to TRBJ2-1; D possibly corresponds to TRBD2 (6 bases). Germline lookup yields CDR1 LGHNT and CDR2 FRNRAP. Trimming pared 4 bases from V and 3 bases from J, leaving 10 bases between. The CDR3 sequence is 14 residues long.

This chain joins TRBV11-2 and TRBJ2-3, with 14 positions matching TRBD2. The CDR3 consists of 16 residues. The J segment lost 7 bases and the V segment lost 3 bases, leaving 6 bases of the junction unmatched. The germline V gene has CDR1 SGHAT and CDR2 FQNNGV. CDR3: CASSFGLAGGRNTQYF. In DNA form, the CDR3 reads TGTGCCAGCAGCTTCGGACTAGCGGGAGGCAGGAATACGCAGTATTTT.

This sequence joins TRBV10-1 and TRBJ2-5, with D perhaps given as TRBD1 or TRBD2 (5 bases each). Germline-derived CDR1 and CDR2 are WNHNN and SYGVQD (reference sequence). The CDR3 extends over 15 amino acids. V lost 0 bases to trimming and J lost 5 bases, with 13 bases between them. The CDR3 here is CASSESGATGETQYF. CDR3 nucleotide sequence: TGCGCCAGCAGTGAGTCTGGGGCCACGGGGGAGACCCAGTACTTC.

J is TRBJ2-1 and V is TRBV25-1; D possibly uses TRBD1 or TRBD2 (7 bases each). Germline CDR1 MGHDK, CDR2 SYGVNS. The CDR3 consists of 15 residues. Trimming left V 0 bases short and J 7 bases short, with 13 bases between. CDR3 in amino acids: CASSEYSGGGNEQFF. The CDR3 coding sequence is TGTGCCAGCAGTGAATACTCAGGGGGAGGGAATGAGCAGTTCTTC. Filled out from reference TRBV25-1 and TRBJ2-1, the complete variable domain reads EADIYQTPRYLVIGTGKKITLECSQTMGHDKMYWYQQDPGMELHLIHYSYGVNSTEKGDLSSESTVSRIRTEHFPLTLESARPSHTSQYLCASSEYSGGGNEQFFGPGTRLTVL.

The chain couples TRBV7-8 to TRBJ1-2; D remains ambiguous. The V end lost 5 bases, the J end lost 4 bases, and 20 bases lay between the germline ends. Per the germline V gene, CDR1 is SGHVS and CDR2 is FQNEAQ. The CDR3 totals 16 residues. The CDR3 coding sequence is TGTGCCAGCAGCCTCCATCTTACCCGAAAGACCTATGGCTACACCTTC. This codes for CASSLHLTRKTYGYTF.

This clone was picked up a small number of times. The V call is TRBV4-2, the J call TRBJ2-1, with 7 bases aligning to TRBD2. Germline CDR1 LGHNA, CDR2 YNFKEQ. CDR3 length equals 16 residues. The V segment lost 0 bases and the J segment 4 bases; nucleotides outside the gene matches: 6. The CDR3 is CASSQDRREGYNEQFF. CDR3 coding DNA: TGTGCCAGCAGCCAAGATAGAAGGGAGGGGTACAATGAGCAGTTCTTC.

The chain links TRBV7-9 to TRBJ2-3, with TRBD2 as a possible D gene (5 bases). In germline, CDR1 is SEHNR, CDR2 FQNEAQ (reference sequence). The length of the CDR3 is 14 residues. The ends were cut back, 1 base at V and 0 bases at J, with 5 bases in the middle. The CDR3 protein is CASSLGTSTDTQYF. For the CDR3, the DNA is TGTGCCAGCAGCTTAGGGACTAGCACAGATACGCAGTATTTT.

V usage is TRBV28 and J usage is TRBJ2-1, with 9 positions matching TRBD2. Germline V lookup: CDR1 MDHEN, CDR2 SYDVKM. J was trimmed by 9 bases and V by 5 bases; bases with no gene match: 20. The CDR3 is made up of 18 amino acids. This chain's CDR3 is CASSALDRAGTSFGEQFF. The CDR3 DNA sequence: TGTGCCAGCAGTGCCTTAGACAGGGCCGGGACTAGCTTTGGTGAGCAGTTCTTC. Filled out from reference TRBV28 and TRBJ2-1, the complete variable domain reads DVKVTQSSRYLVKRTGEKVFLECVQDMDHENMFWYRQDPGLGLRLIYFSYDVKMKEKGDIPEGYSVSREKKERFSLILESASTNQTSMYLCASSALDRAGTSFGEQFFGPGTRLTVL.

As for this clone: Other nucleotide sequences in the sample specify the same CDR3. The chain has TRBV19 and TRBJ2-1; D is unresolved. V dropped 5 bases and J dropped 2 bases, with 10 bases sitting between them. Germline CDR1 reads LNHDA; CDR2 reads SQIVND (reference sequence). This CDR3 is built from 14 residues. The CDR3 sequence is CASSPRTAYNEQFF. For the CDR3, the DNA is TGTGCCAGTAGTCCCCGCACCGCCTACAATGAGCAGTTCTTC.

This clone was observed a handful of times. CDR3 region: CASSEPGTGLHEQYF. Here the CDR3 DNA reads TGTGCCAGCAGTGAACCGGGCACAGGACTGCACGAGCAGTACTTC. The chain has TRBV6-1 and TRBJ2-7; D is tentatively TRBD1 or TRBD2 (5 bases each). With 2 bases removed from V and 5 bases from J, the gap between germline ends came to 16 bases. The CDR3 totals 15 residues. Germline V gene lookup returns CDR1 MNHNS and CDR2 SASEGT.

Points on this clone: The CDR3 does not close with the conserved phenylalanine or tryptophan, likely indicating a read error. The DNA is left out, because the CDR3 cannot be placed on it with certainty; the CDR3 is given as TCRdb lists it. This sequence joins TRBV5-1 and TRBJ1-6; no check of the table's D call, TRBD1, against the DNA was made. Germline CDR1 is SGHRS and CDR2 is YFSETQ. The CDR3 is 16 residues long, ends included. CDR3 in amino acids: CASSLTGLTYNSPPHL.